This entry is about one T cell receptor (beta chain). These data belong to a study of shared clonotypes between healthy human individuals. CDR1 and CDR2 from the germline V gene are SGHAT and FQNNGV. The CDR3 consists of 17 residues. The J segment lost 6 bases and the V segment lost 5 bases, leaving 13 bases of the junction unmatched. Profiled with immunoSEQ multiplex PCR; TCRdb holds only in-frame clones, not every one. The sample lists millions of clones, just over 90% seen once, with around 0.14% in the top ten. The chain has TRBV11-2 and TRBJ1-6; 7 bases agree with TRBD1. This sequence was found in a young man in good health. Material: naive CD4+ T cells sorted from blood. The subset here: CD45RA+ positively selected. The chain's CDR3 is CASSDPMGGQSNSPLHF. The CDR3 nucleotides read TGTGCCAGCAGCGACCCTATGGGGGGACAGAGTAATTCACCCCTCCACTTT.